This T cell receptor beta chain appears in the sequencing data of a study of T cells after yellow fever vaccination. The CDR3 spans 10 residues. Trimming took 3 bases from V and 8 from J, leaving 7 bases between them. The V gene's germline CDR1 is DFQATT and CDR2 SNEGSKA (reference sequence). The table lists this clonotype with many counts. What it binds is unknown. The study's findings and limits: Most primary-vaccination clones reappeared after the booster (approximately 95% CD4, about 90% CD8). FACS-sorted repertoires could contain abundant clonotypes contaminating from the bulk population.

It was through 5'RACE template switching that TCR cDNA was made, with a universal primer site and UMIs added. TCRdb re-derived calls from the 5' RACE reads in MiXCR, one entry per CDR3 protein. The sample yields 300,000 to 350,000 distinct CDR3 sequences, around 8.1% seen once. The receptor was derived from a man between 18 and 29 years old who received the YFV17D yellow fever vaccine. The V and J genes are TRBV20-1 and TRBJ1-2; D is unclear. The material sequenced was PBMCs, taken roughly 45 days after the first yellow fever vaccination. The CDR3 DNA follows: TGCAGTGCTAGGGGCTGGGGCTACACCTTC. Translated: CSARGWGYTF.